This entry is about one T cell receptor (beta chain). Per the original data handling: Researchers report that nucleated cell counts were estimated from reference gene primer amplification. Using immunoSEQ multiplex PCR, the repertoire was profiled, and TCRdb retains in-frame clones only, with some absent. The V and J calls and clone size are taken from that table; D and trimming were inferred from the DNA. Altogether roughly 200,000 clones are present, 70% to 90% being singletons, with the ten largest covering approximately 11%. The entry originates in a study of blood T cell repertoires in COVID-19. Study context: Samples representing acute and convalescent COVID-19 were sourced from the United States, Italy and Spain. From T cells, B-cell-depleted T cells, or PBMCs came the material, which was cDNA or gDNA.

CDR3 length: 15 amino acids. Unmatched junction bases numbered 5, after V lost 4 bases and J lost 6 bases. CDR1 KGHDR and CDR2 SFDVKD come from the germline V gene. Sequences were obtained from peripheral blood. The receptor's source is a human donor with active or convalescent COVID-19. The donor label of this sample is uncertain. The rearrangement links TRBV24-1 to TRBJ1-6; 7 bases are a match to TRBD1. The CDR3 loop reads CATSDARDSNSPLHF. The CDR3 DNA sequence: TGTGCCACCAGTGACGCCCGGGACAGTAATTCACCCCTCCACTTT.